These 3 T cell receptor beta chains came from one sample sequenced in a study of T-cell reconstitution after alpha-beta-depleted transplantation in children. Preparation of the TCRbeta library involved a method that used unique molecular identifiers. Using its own MiXCR run on the PCR reads, TCRdb lists one record per CDR3 protein. The sample has more than 550,000 distinct CDR3 sequences, about 10% seen once. The input for sequencing was PBMCs from the stem cell graft donor, taken from the stem cell graft. Receptors originate from a human donor who donated a stem cell graft to a child with acute myeloid leukemia.

This clonotype turned up a few times. In nucleotides, the CDR3 is TGTGCCAGCGGCCCCCCGGGACAGTCGACTGAGCAGTTCTTC. Protein sequence: CASGPPGQSTEQFF. The chain carries TRBV6-2 or TRBV6-3 and TRBJ2-1; 7 bases are shared with TRBD1. J lost 9 bases, V lost 8 bases, and 13 bases had no gene match. The CDR3 loop spans 14 amino acids. Per the germline V gene, CDR1 is MNHEY and CDR2 is SVGEGT.

This clonotype was observed a few times. This chain joins TRBV9 and TRBJ2-1, with a weak D call TRBD2 (6 bases). Trimming pared 0 bases from V and 3 bases from J, leaving 10 bases between. Germline assignment: CDR1 SGDLS and CDR2 YYNGEE. The CDR3 is 15 residues long. The CDR3 bases are TGTGCCAGCAGCGTAGCGGGGGTTGGCTACAATGAGCAGTTCTTC. Protein product: CASSVAGVGYNEQFF.

This clonotype was detected a few times. The V call is TRBV29-1, the J call TRBJ1-1; the D is unclear. This CDR3 is built from 14 residues. Trimming removed 6 bases at V and 0 bases at J, with 14 bases between. Germline V gene data show CDR1 as SQVTM and CDR2 as ANQGSEA. CDR3 loop: CSVMAIPMNTEAFF. The DNA of the CDR3 is TGCAGCGTCATGGCAATCCCCATGAACACTGAAGCTTTCTTT.